This T cell receptor (beta chain) originates from a study of shared clonotypes between healthy human individuals (dated by TCRdb to 2019 to 2021). With respect to the entire study: A couple of women and a few men aged 18 to 49 years were included in the cohort. For each donor, CD4 naive and CD4 memory were each run on three plates, CD8 naive on two plates, and CD8 memory on one plate. To estimate repertoire size and how much clonotypes are shared between individuals, the study performed deep sequencing of blood TCR repertoires from roughly five healthy adults. Different laboratories and diverse techniques were used to prepare libraries and sequence TCR repertoires, to increase sequencing depth and limit assay-specific biases. Between about 0.8 and 9 billion PBMCs per donor were obtained by leukapheresis. Beyond this particular receptor, the publication reports: Estimated clonotype richness was generally larger for naive than for memory subsets. Rarefaction of sorted-subset datasets indicated incomplete sequencing despite the large sequencing depth. Pairwise subsampling indicated that sequencing depth was expected to affect the degree of clonotype sharing among donors. Higher generation probabilities were observed for clonotypes shared by all four sorted-subset donors than for non-shared clonotypes. Sampling was limited to blood, and TCR repertoires in tissue likely differ from TCR repertoires in blood. Because the study included only a small number of donors, the genetic and exposure-history diversity represented was limited. When a few donors were compared, the shared fraction of clonotypes was about 5% for naive CD4, around 3.6% for naive CD8, 2% to 2.5% for memory CD4, and around 0.4% for memory CD8.

V sheds 4 bases and J sheds 7 bases, leaving 10 bases between their ends. Inclusive of the bounding cysteine and phenylalanine, the CDR3 is 11 residues long. Left in the record is the CDR3 DNA by itself, 33 bases read in frame from the first base. The germline V gene encodes CDR1 GTSNPN and CDR2 SVGIG (reference sequence). TCR CDR3 regions were amplified from genomic DNA by multiplex PCR using the deep immunoSEQ assay. Extracted genomic DNA from each cell subset was distributed evenly across all wells of several immunoSEQ 96-well plates, and each plate was treated as a replicate. For sorted subsets, approximately 200 ng of genomic DNA, equivalent to around 31,000 T cell genomes, went into each replicate PCR. The purified libraries were quantified using a Qubit 3.0 fluorometer, sized with a Bioanalyzer 2100, and then quantified again using the KAPA Library Quantification kit. A separate single-read 150-cycle Illumina NextSeq 550 flow cell was used to sequence each immunoSEQ 96-well plate. The study's own analysis went as follows. Because the immunoSEQ output included only junctional sequences and no quality scores, the filtering could not be the same as the filtering used for full-length reads. To assign V/J genes and CDR3, sequences were annotated using PyIR, a Python wrapper for IgBLAST v1.9, with IMGT germline references. Reads were filtered out if the reads had weak V/J assignments (E-value above 1e-6), no CDR3, stop codons, out-of-frame junctions, or ambiguous translated residues. A V3J clonotype was defined by an identical inferred V gene, J gene, and CDR3 amino acid sequence. To compute the percentage overlap between repertoires, the number of shared unique clonotypes was divided by the size of the smaller repertoire. RTK rarefaction, the Chao1 estimator, and Recon v2.1 estimates of unobserved clonotypes were used to assess repertoire richness. For all TCRbeta clonotypes obtained by the gDNA method from several donors, generation probabilities were computed with OLGA. What TCRdb holds here is the immuneACCESS table cut down to in-frame rearrangements. Part of the clones is not present; checked against another copy, under half of the missing clones reflect an unresolved V gene, and the others are unexplained. V, J and clone size derive from that table, while D and trimming were established from the DNA sequence. For this sample the table gives approximately 1.1 million clones, of which more than 75% were detected only once. Clones ranked in the top ten supply under 0.6% of the sample.

The donors were healthy, HIV-negative adults who had no recently reported acute infections or vaccinations. Every donor was a Caucasian adult residing in Nashville, Tennessee, USA. CD4+ T cells were enriched by magnetic negative selection, after which naive cells were positively selected on CD45RA and the negative fraction was taken as the memory subset. After blood collection by leukapheresis, PBMCs were isolated using Ficoll-Histopaque density gradient centrifugation and then cryopreserved in the vapor phase of liquid nitrogen. Analytical flow cytometry was used to check the purity and quantity of every magnetically sorted T cell population. From each sorted fraction, genomic DNA was isolated and quantified by UV absorbance on a Nanodrop 2000c. Regarding this clone: The target of this receptor is not known. No base-level quality is on record; no much larger clone is a single base apart.

Recombination linked TRBV30 to TRBJ1-2; TRBD1 is a weak D gene call, 6 bases matching. The sequenced sample consisted of memory CD4+ T cells from PBMCs. The cell subset or site tag for this specimen amounts to: CD45RA-negative fraction. The clonotype was recovered from a man younger than 35 in good health. Some clones in this sample may be carry-over from other donors' samples. The sequenced DNA is TGTGCCTGGATGGGGGCGGGTGGCTACACCTTC. The translation is CAWMGAGGYTF.